The 24 T cell receptor beta chains listed next were all sequenced from one sample in a study of T cell responses to AZD1222 COVID-19 vaccine. Some clones are missing from TCRdb's copy, which holds only in-frame ones; the method was immunoSEQ multiplex PCR. This sample yields some 120,000 clones, of which about 92% are seen a single time; 2.5% to 3% belongs to the top ten. Sequenced here: peripheral blood, sampled on day 0 of AZD1222 vaccination. These receptors originate from an adult in good health.

This chain connects TRBV6-5 to TRBJ1-5; D is unresolved. Germline V gives CDR1 MNHEY, CDR2 SVGAGI. Trimming left V 5 bases short and J 1 base short, with 12 bases between. The length of the CDR3 is 15 residues. The CDR3 loop is CASSLAGRSNQPQHF. Here the CDR3 DNA reads TGTGCCAGCAGTCTCGCTGGGAGGAGCAATCAGCCCCAGCATTTT.

This rearrangement joins TRBV7-2 to TRBJ2-1; 7 bases agree with TRBD2. The CDR3 totals 14 residues. Unmatched junction bases numbered 7, after V lost 9 bases and J lost 2 bases. Looked up from germline, CDR1 is SGHTA and CDR2 is FQGNSA. In DNA form, the CDR3 reads TGTGCCAGTGGGGGGGGATTCACCTACAATGAGCAGTTCTTC. Its translation: CASGGGFTYNEQFF. Variable domain in full (rest from reference TRBV7-2 and TRBJ2-1): GAGVSQSPSNKVTEKGKDVELRCDPISGHTALYWYRQSLGQGLEFLIYFQGNSAPDKSGLPSDRFSAERTGGSVSTLTIQRTQQEDSAVYLCASGGGFTYNEQFFGPGTRLTVL.

The chain uses TRBV6-5 and TRBJ1-2; weak D call: TRBD1 (5 bases). Germline V gene sequence: CDR1 MNHEY, CDR2 SVGAGI. CDR3 length: 15 amino acids. V was pared by 5 bases and J by 8 bases, with 21 bases between. The CDR3 DNA is TGTGCCAGCAGTCCAAAAACCCCGACAGCAGAAGGCTACACCTTC. This sequence encodes CASSPKTPTAEGYTF.

The chain carries TRBV19 and TRBJ1-2; D uncertain. Germline CDR1 is LNHDA and CDR2 is SQIVND (reference sequence). V was clipped by 4 bases and J by 4 bases, with 13 bases between them. The CDR3 totals 14 residues. The CDR3 DNA reads as TGTGCCAGTAGTACGGACCTTCGAGCCTATGGCTACACCTTC. Translation: CASSTDLRAYGYTF.

The chain couples TRBV27 to TRBJ1-5, with 7 bases fitting TRBD1. Germline V gene data show CDR1 as MNHEY and CDR2 as SMNVEV (reference sequence). This CDR3 is built from 17 residues. V lost 4 bases, J lost 6 bases, and 15 bases stayed unmatched. The CDR3 coding sequence is TGTGCCAGCAGTTCATGGGAGGGACCTCCAGGGGGTCAGCCCCAGCATTTT. Its translation: CASSSWEGPPGGQPQHF.

This chain connects TRBV5-4 to TRBJ1-2; D remains unclear. V dropped 4 bases and J dropped 0 bases, with 19 bases sitting between them. This CDR3 has 17 amino acids. Germline values: CDR1 SGHNT, CDR2 YYREEE (reference sequence). This CDR3 reads CASSPDIIRVPNYGYTF. Written as DNA, the CDR3 is TGTGCCAGCAGCCCTGACATTATCCGAGTCCCTAACTATGGCTACACCTTC.

The rearrangement links TRBV30 to TRBJ1-4; no firm D call. Trimming removed 4 bases at V and 4 bases at J, with 7 bases between. The CDR3 contains 12 residues. CDR1 is GTSNPN and CDR2 is SVGIG in the germline V gene (reference sequence). CDR3 nucleotides: TGTGCCTGGAAAGGAAATAATGAAAAACTGTTTTTT. The encoded protein is CAWKGNNEKLFF.

The chain employs TRBV27 and TRBJ1-2; tentatively, D is TRBD1 (5 bases). This CDR3 spans 15 amino acids. Per germline, CDR1 MNHEY and CDR2 SMNVEV (reference sequence). V lost 6 bases to trimming and J lost 1 base, with 15 bases between them. CDR3 region: CASSTYGGSNYGYTF. The CDR3 nucleotides are TGTGCCAGCAGCACATACGGGGGGAGTAACTATGGCTACACCTTC.

The chain is built from TRBV27 and TRBJ1-2; maybe TRBD1 (5 bases). The CDR3 covers 18 residues. Per the germline V gene, CDR1 is MNHEY and CDR2 is SMNVEV (reference sequence). The V end lost 5 bases, the J end lost 4 bases, and 26 bases lay between the germline ends. CDR3 in amino acids: CASSPHRTPTWFVYGYTF. The CDR3 nucleotides are TGTGCCAGCAGTCCACATCGGACACCCACATGGTTTGTCTATGGCTACACCTTC.

The CDR3 spells CASKFWRDENEQYF. The DNA for the CDR3 is TGTGCCAGCAAATTCTGGCGGGATGAAAACGAGCAGTACTTC. V usage is TRBV27 and J usage is TRBJ2-7; maybe TRBD2 (6 bases). V lost 7 bases, J lost 5 bases, and 18 bases lay in between. Germline assignment: CDR1 MNHEY and CDR2 SMNVEV (reference sequence). The CDR3 runs to 14 residues.

The chain carries TRBV6-5 and TRBJ2-1; possibly TRBD1 or TRBD2 for D (5 bases each). CDR3 length: 13 amino acids. Germline CDR1 MNHEY, CDR2 SVGAGI. Between the trimmed V and J ends, which lost 7 bases and 9 bases, there was a span of 16 bases. CDR3 sequence reads: CASMGGTGSEQFF. The CDR3 nucleotides read TGTGCCAGCATGGGTGGGACGGGAAGTGAGCAGTTCTTC.

V gene TRBV28 combines with J gene TRBJ1-2; a weak D match, TRBD1 (6 bases). CDR1 is MDHEN, CDR2 SYDVKM, per germline. CDR3 length equals 15 residues. Trimming cost V 4 bases and J 1 base, with 13 bases left between them. As DNA, the CDR3 is TGTGCCAGCAGTTCTTTTGGGGGCGGTAACTATGGCTACACCTTC. This sequence encodes CASSSFGGGNYGYTF.

The rearrangement links TRBV5-6 to TRBJ1-5; D gene unclear. CDR1 and CDR2 from the germline V gene are SGHDT and YYEEEE. V dropped 0 bases and J dropped 8 bases, with 9 bases sitting between them. This CDR3 has 13 amino acids. The CDR3 is CASSLAEGEPQHF. CDR3 nucleotide sequence: TGTGCCAGCAGCTTGGCAGAGGGCGAGCCCCAGCATTTT.

This clone was counted a single time. The J gene is TRBJ2-5, the V gene TRBV6-6; 7 nucleotides match TRBD1. Germline CDR1 MNHNY, CDR2 SVGAGI (reference sequence). J lost 5 bases, V lost 6 bases, and 6 bases had no gene match. The CDR3 has 13 residues. The DNA of the CDR3 is TGTGCCAGCAGGATCACAGGGGACGAGACCCAGTACTTC. Residues: CASRITGDETQYF.

The CDR3 nucleotides are TGTGCCAGCAGTCGCGGGACAGAATACACTGAAGCTTTCTTT. It translates to CASSRGTEYTEAFF. The chain employs TRBV6-5 and TRBJ1-1, with 7 bases aligning to TRBD1. The CDR3 sequence is 14 residues long. The ends lost 5 bases at V and 3 bases at J; junction bases unmatched: 6. Germline-derived CDR1 and CDR2 are MNHEY and SVGAGI.

Worth noting for this clone: One end of the junction fails to match germline, which may point to a read error. The V gene is TRBV7-9, the J gene TRBJ2-6, with 13 bases that match TRBD2. CDR1 is SEHNR, CDR2 FQNEAQ, per germline (reference sequence). The CDR3 contains 16 residues. The CDR3 region is CASSPTHGLAGAVGSF. DNA of the CDR3: TGTGCCAGCAGCCCGACCCACGGACTAGCGGGAGCGGTAGGGTCTTTC. Variable domain in full (rest from reference TRBV7-9 and TRBJ2-6): DTGVSQNPRHKITKRGQNVTFRCDPISEHNRLYWYRQTLGQGPEFLTYFQNEAQLEKSRLLSDRFSAERPKGSFSTLEIQRTEQGDSAMYLCASSPTHGLAGAVGSFGAGSRLTVL.

The genes are TRBV30 and TRBJ1-2; the D gene is possibly TRBD1 (5 bases). The V gene's germline CDR1 is GTSNPN and CDR2 SVGIG (reference sequence). This CDR3 has 12 residues. V lost 3 bases and J 4 bases, leaving 9 bases between the germline ends. The CDR3 spells CAWRGPSYGYTF. The DNA of the CDR3 is TGTGCCTGGAGGGGGCCTTCCTATGGCTACACCTTC.

This chain uses TRBV19 with TRBJ1-5, with a possible D match to TRBD1 (5 bases). The CDR3 is 15 residues long. V was cut by 6 bases and J by 3 bases, with 15 bases left in between. The germline V gene has CDR1 LNHDA and CDR2 SQIVND (reference sequence). CDR3 region: CASSLAGHHNQPQHF. CDR3 bases: TGTGCCAGTAGCCTGGCCGGACACCACAATCAGCCCCAGCATTTT.

V is TRBV27 and J is TRBJ2-1, with 12 bases fitting TRBD2. Trimming took 6 bases from V and 1 from J; bases not matched to a gene: 4. The CDR3 covers 16 residues. The V gene's germline CDR1 is MNHEY and CDR2 SMNVEV (reference sequence). CDR3 sequence (DNA): TGTGCCAGCAGCCCGACTAGCGGGAGTTCCTACAATGAGCAGTTCTTC. It is translated as CASSPTSGSSYNEQFF.

V gene TRBV9 combines with J gene TRBJ2-1; TRBD2 agrees at 7 bases. After removal of 0 bases from V and 10 bases from J, the junction contained 13 bases not matched to a gene. The germline gives CDR1 SGDLS, CDR2 YYNGEE. This CDR3 is built from 16 residues. The CDR3 loop is CASSVAKGGSLREQFF. As DNA, the CDR3 is TGTGCCAGCAGCGTAGCCAAAGGCGGGAGTCTCAGGGAGCAGTTCTTC.

This clone was counted once. V usage is TRBV27 and J usage is TRBJ2-7; maybe TRBD1 (5 bases). This CDR3 has 14 residues. V was clipped by 2 bases and J by 4 bases, with 12 bases between them. Germline V CDR1 and CDR2: MNHEY, SMNVEV (reference sequence). CDR3 nucleotides: TGTGCCAGCAGTTTACGGTCAGGGTGGTACGAGCAGTACTTC. Residues: CASSLRSGWYEQYF.

The CDR3 DNA follows: TGTGCCAGCTCACCACTTCCCGGGAATGGAAACACCATATATTTT. It translates to CASSPLPGNGNTIYF. This chain links TRBV18 with TRBJ1-3; D gene uncertain. The V and J ends lost 1 base and 3 bases respectively, with 10 bases between them. The CDR3 extends over 15 amino acids. Germline CDR1 is KGHSH and CDR2 is LQKENI.

This rearrangement joins TRBV3-1 (or the pseudogene TRBV3-2) to TRBJ2-3; 8 positions agree with TRBD2. The CDR3 is 18 residues long. In germline, CDR1 is LGHDT, CDR2 YNNKEL (reference sequence). J gave up 3 bases and V 4 bases, and 15 bases lay outside the gene matches. The chain's CDR3 is CASSLLLVGSGSTDTQYF. CDR3 nucleotides: TGTGCCAGCAGCCTACTACTCGTCGGGAGCGGGAGTACAGATACGCAGTATTTT.

This sequence joins TRBV7-8 and TRBJ2-3, with 15 bases matching TRBD2. Germline CDR1 is SGHVS and CDR2 is FQNEAQ. The CDR3 runs to 18 residues. The V gene end was trimmed by 6 bases and the J gene end by 0 bases; junction bases not matched to a gene: 7. In DNA form, the CDR3 reads TGTGCCAGCAGGGTAGGACTAGCGGGAGGGAGGAGCACAGATACGCAGTATTTT. It yields the protein CASRVGLAGGRSTDTQYF.